This is a list of T cell receptor beta chains from one sample in a study of CD8 T cells in Susac syndrome. TCRdb independently ran MiXCR on the immunoSEQ multiplex PCR reads; one entry per CDR3 protein. The sample has approximately 190,000 distinct CDR3 sequences, around 93% seen once. The sample comprised CD8+ T cells from PBMCs. These receptors were collected from a human donor with Susac syndrome. Both conserved end residues are part of each CDR3. D genes are given only for firm matches. Only some rows state a clone size, as once, few, many or a class for expanded clones.

j_gene,abundance,d_gene,v_gene,CDR3nt,CDR3aa
TRBJ2-7,-,-,TRBV15,TGTGCCACCAGCAGAGCCCCGGAGGGTCCCTACGAGCAGTACTTC,CATSRAPEGPYEQYF
TRBJ2-1,-,TRBD2,TRBV11-2,TGTGCCAGCAGCTCCGAGCTAGCGGGAGCGCCCTACAATGAGCAGTTCTTC,CASSSELAGAPYNEQFF
TRBJ2-3,-,-,TRBV4-1,TGCGCCAGCAGCCAAGAGCGGAGGTCGGCAGATACGCAGTATTTT,CASSQERRSADTQYF
TRBJ2-7,-,TRBD2,TRBV28,TGTGCCAGCAGTGCACTAGCGGGGAGCTACGAGCAGTACTTC,CASSALAGSYEQYF
TRBJ2-7,-,-,TRBV20-1,TGCAGTGCTAGGGAGAGAGGAACCTACGAGCAGTACTTC,CSARERGTYEQYF
TRBJ1-1,-,-,TRBV9,TGTGCCAGCAGCAGCCGGGGGGGAGCTGAAGCTTTCTTT,CASSSRGGAEAFF
TRBJ1-5,-,-,TRBV4-2,TGTGCCAGCAGCCAAGTGGCGGGACCACAAGGGAGCAATCAGCCCCAGCATTTT,CASSQVAGPQGSNQPQHF
TRBJ2-3,-,TRBD2,TRBV12-3/TRBV12-4,TGTGCCAGCAGTTTAACCCTCTCCGGGGGGGCGGCAGATACGCAGTATTTT,CASSLTLSGGAADTQYF
TRBJ1-2,-,TRBD1,TRBV6-5,TGTGCCAGCAGTGTTGGACAGGGAATCCATGGCTACACCTTC,CASSVGQGIHGYTF
TRBJ1-5,-,-,TRBV5-5,TGTGCCAGCAGCTTGGGTGGGGCGGGGAACAATCAGCCCCAGCATTTT,CASSLGGAGNNQPQHF
TRBJ1-6,-,-,TRBV2,TGTGCCAGCAGTCAAGGGGAAAGTTCACCCCTCCACTTT,CASSQGESSPLHF
TRBJ2-5,-,-,TRBV6-5,TGTGCCAGCAGAACAGGAAAAGAGACCCAGTACTTC,CASRTGKETQYF
TRBJ1-1,-,-,TRBV27,TGTGCCAGCAGCCCCTCAAGGGGGGAAGTGGACACTGAAGCTTTCTTT,CASSPSRGEVDTEAFF
TRBJ1-4,-,-,TRBV20-1,TGCAGTGCTAGAGGGGTAACGGAGGAAAGAAAACTGTTTTTT,CSARGVTEERKLFF
TRBJ2-2,-,-,TRBV28,TGTGCCAGCAGACCTTACACAGTGGCCGGGGAGCTGTTTTTT,CASRPYTVAGELFF
TRBJ1-5,-,TRBD1,TRBV27,TGTGCCAGCAGCCGGACAGGGGAATATAGCAATCAGCCCCAGCATTTT,CASSRTGEYSNQPQHF
TRBJ1-5,-,TRBD1,TRBV4-1,TGCGCCAGCGGGAAGGGGGCAGGGCAGCCCCAGCATTTT,CASGKGAGQPQHF
TRBJ2-3,-,-,TRBV9,TGTGCCAGCAGCGTACTAGATCTCCTCCCAGATACGCAGTATTTT,CASSVLDLLPDTQYF
TRBJ1-5,-,-,TRBV4-1,TGCGCCAGCAGCCAGCAGGCAGGGAATCAGCCCCAGCATTTT,CASSQQAGNQPQHF
TRBJ2-5,-,TRBD2,TRBV6-2/TRBV6-3,TGTGCCAGCAGTTATACAAGCGGGGGACCCCAAGAGACCCAGTACTTC,CASSYTSGGPQETQYF
TRBJ1-1,once,-,TRBV25-1,TGTGCCAGCAGTGACCAATATTATGAAGCTTTCTTT,CASSDQYYEAFF
TRBJ2-4,-,TRBD1,TRBV7-9,TGTGCCAGCAGCTCCAGGGGGTCCGACAAAAACATTCAGTACTTC,CASSSRGSDKNIQYF
TRBJ2-5,-,-,TRBV28,TGTGCCAGCATTCCGGGACACGTGGGAGAGACCCAGTACTTC,CASIPGHVGETQYF
TRBJ2-1,-,-,TRBV7-6,TGTGCCAGCAGCTTAGGTGGTCGGCGGGACAATGAGCAGTTCTTC,CASSLGGRRDNEQFF
TRBJ2-3,-,-,TRBV25-1,TGTGCCAGCAGTGAATATCCCGATACGCAGTATTTT,CASSEYPDTQYF
TRBJ1-2,-,-,TRBV30,TGTGCCTGGAGTGTACCGGGGCAGGCGTTCTTC,CAWSVPGQAFF
TRBJ2-1,-,TRBD1,TRBV7-3,TGTGCCAGCAGCCCGCGACAGGGTATGGATGAGCAGTTCTTC,CASSPRQGMDEQFF
TRBJ2-7,-,-,TRBV3-1,TGTGCCAGCAGCCAAGATCCCTCCAGGGAGGTTTCCTACGAGCAGTACTTC,CASSQDPSREVSYEQYF